This TCR beta chain was found in a study of T cell clonality in common variable immunodeficiency. Control and CVID samples contributed equal amounts of genomic DNA. The repertoire was sequenced with immunoSEQ multiplex PCR; TCRdb's copy has only in-frame clones and lacks some. The record shows approximately 12,000 clones for this sample, with no singletons present. Whole-study results and caveats: CVID subjects had higher TCRbeta clonality than healthy controls, most marked in about a third. Common variable immunodeficiency TCR beta sequences reportedly had fewer deletions and N-nucleotide insertions.

CDR1 and CDR2 (germline): MNHEY, SVGEGT. With V trimmed by 5 bases and J by 3 bases, 8 bases remained unmatched. CDR3 length equals 15 residues. This clone has more than one count but fewer than ten. Its antigen is unidentified. The read ends 3 residues early relative to the CDR3; the germline J gene fills the gap. Both groups were predominantly of Caucasian heritage. The chain recombines TRBV6-2 or TRBV6-3 with TRBJ2-7; 9 nucleotides match TRBD1. The sequence came from a human donor with common variable immunodeficiency. The material sequenced was peripheral blood mononuclear cells. This chain's CDR3 is CASSSGQGFNYEQYF. The CDR3 bases that were read are TGTGCCAGCAGTAGCGGACAGGGGTTTAACTACGAG.